This T cell receptor beta chain came from a study of blood T cells in healthy people across ages. About the study: For every two T cells, template switching captured about one barcoded beta molecule.

Total RNA extraction produced at least 5 micrograms (per sample) for the study. Alongside a J-beta primer mix, a sample-barcoded 5' primer served in a second PCR lasting roughly 7 to 11 cycles. Every cDNA was tagged by a template-switch adaptor with 12 random nucleotides. TCRdb re-analysed the 5' RACE reads in MiXCR, keeping a single row per CDR3 protein. Of 550,000 to 600,000 distinct CDR3 sequences in the sample, 25% to 30% are singletons; the top ten hold approximately 17%. From germline, CDR1 is SGHRS and CDR2 YFSETQ. The CDR3 consists of 15 residues. V gave up 5 bases and J gave up 2 bases, with 14 bases separating them.

This chain connects TRBV5-1 to TRBJ1-5, with D unclear. This receptor was obtained from a woman between 65 and 79 years old in good health. The source material was blood. As DNA, the CDR3 is TGCGCCAGCAGGTACTGGGAGTTTGGCAATCAGCCCCAGCATTTT. Amino acids: CASRYWEFGNQPQHF.